Following are 11 T cell receptor beta chains from one sample sequenced in a study of cytomegalovirus exposure and HLA in healthy donors. PCR involved 60 Vbeta and 13 Jbeta primers. Clones were sequenced by immunoSEQ multiplex PCR, and TCRdb holds only the in-frame ones, with some missing. The table has 200,000 or so clones, around 76% seen once. The specimen was PBMCs. These receptors were taken from a young man in good health and CMV-seronegative.

The chain recombines TRBV28 with TRBJ2-6; TRBD1 aligns across 7 bases. The length of the CDR3 is 15 residues. V was pared by 9 bases and J by 4 bases, with 9 bases of the junction left unmatched. The germline gives CDR1 MDHEN, CDR2 SYDVKM. The CDR3 DNA sequence: TGTGCCAGTGGGACAGACTCTCTGGGGGCCAACGTCCTGACTTTC. This codes for CASGTDSLGANVLTF.

CDR3 amino acids: CASSRTGTEAYEQYF. The CDR3, as DNA: TGTGCCAGCAGCCGCACCGGGACAGAGGCCTACGAGCAGTACTTC. The V and J genes are TRBV7-8 and TRBJ2-7; 7 positions agree with TRBD1. The CDR3 totals 15 residues. J was trimmed by 2 bases and V by 5 bases; bases with no gene match: 9. Per the germline V gene, CDR1 is SGHVS and CDR2 is FQNEAQ.

This clone was found once. The rearrangement uses TRBV15 and TRBJ2-2, with a tentative D call TRBD1 (5 bases). Germline V gene data show CDR1 as LNHNV and CDR2 as YYDKDF (reference sequence). V was cut by 5 bases and J by 7 bases, with 14 bases left in between. This CDR3 is 14 amino acids long. The CDR3 here is CATSRRQTIGELFF. As DNA, the CDR3 is TGTGCCACCAGCCGCCGACAGACGATCGGGGAGCTGTTTTTT.

Regarding this clone: One junction end does not reproduce the germline sequence, and a read error may be involved. V is TRBV7-9 and J is TRBJ2-1, with TRBD2 matching 10 bases. The length of the CDR3 is 16 residues. CDR1 is SEHNR, CDR2 FQNEAQ, per germline (reference sequence). CDR3 loop: CSSSHLAGDSYNEQFF. The CDR3 coding sequence is TGTTCCAGCAGCCATCTAGCGGGAGATTCCTACAATGAGCAGTTCTTC.

The CDR3 loop reads CASSQDSYNEKLFF. CDR3 bases: TGCGCCAGCAGCCAGGACAGCTATAATGAAAAACTGTTTTTT. The V gene is TRBV5-1, the J gene TRBJ1-4, with a possible D match to TRBD1 (6 bases). Germline CDR1 SGHRS, CDR2 YFSETQ. The CDR3 sequence is 14 residues long. Trimming shortened V by 4 bases and J by 4 bases, and 11 bases separated the two germline ends.

The rearrangement uses TRBV6-1 and TRBJ1-3, with D possibly matching TRBD1 (5 bases). CDR1 MNHNS and CDR2 SASEGT come from the germline V gene. The V gene lost 6 bases and the J gene lost 4 bases, with 16 bases spanning the gap. The CDR3 loop spans 15 amino acids. The CDR3 spells CASRLQGSDGNTIYF. The CDR3 DNA reads as TGTGCCAGCAGATTGCAGGGTTCTGACGGAAACACCATATATTTT.

The V and J genes are TRBV19 and TRBJ1-1; D gene uncertain. Germline assignment: CDR1 LNHDA and CDR2 SQIVND (reference sequence). The CDR3 runs to 13 residues. V was trimmed by 4 bases and J by 0 bases, leaving 6 bases between them. The CDR3 nucleotides are TGTGCCAGTAGTAATTCCATGAACACTGAAGCTTTCTTT. The encoded protein is CASSNSMNTEAFF.

In regard to this clone: In this CDR3 the conserved last residue, phenylalanine or tryptophan, is missing, so a read error is likely. The chain joins TRBV5-1 to TRBJ1-6; 8 positions match TRBD1. Germline values: CDR1 SGHRS, CDR2 YFSETQ. After removal of 4 bases from V and 8 bases from J, the junction contained 8 bases not matched to a gene. The CDR3 is 15 residues long. The CDR3 loop is CASSRLLQGDSPLHL. CDR3 bases: TGCGCCAGCAGCCGCCTTCTACAGGGGGATTCACCCCTCCACCTT.

The table lists this clone with a count of one. V usage is TRBV4-1 and J usage is TRBJ2-7; a possible D gene is TRBD2 (5 bases). This CDR3 has 18 residues. V gave up 0 bases and J gave up 1 base, with 19 bases separating them. Germline values: CDR1 MGHRA, CDR2 YSYEKL. This CDR3 is CASSQDGPSRIVSYEQYF. CDR3 bases: TGCGCCAGCAGCCAAGATGGGCCTAGCCGGATAGTGTCCTACGAGCAGTACTTC.

This clone occurred once. V and J are TRBV7-8 and TRBJ1-6, with 7 bases fitting TRBD1. Per germline, CDR1 SGHVS and CDR2 FQNEAQ. J lost 6 bases, V lost 5 bases, and 7 bases had no gene match. The CDR3 is made up of 15 amino acids. The CDR3 bases are TGTGCCAGCAGCCCTAACCGGGACAGTAATTCACCCCTCCACTTT. It codes for CASSPNRDSNSPLHF.

The chain has TRBV7-9 and TRBJ1-4; 7 bases are a match to TRBD1. The trim removed 8 bases at V and 6 bases at J, leaving 6 bases unmatched. The CDR3 is 13 amino acids. Germline V gene lookup returns CDR1 SEHNR and CDR2 FQNEAQ (reference sequence). CDR3 nucleotide sequence: TGTGCCAGCGGGGACAGTAAAGATGAAAAACTGTTTTTT. Protein: CASGDSKDEKLFF. Variable domain in full (rest from reference TRBV7-9 and TRBJ1-4): DTGVSQNPRHKITKRGQNVTFRCDPISEHNRLYWYRQTLGQGPEFLTYFQNEAQLEKSRLLSDRFSAERPKGSFSTLEIQRTEQGDSAMYLCASGDSKDEKLFFGSGTQLSVL.